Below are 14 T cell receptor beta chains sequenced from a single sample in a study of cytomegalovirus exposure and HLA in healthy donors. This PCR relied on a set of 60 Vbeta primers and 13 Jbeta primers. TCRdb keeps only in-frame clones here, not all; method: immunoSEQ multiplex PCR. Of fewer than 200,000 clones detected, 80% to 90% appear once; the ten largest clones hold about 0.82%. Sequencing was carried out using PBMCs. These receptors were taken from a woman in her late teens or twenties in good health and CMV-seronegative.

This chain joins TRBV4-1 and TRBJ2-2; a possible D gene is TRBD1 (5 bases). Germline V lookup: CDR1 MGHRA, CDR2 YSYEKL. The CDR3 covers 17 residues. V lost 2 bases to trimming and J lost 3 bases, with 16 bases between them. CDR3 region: CASSQLLSGSDTGELFF. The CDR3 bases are TGCGCCAGCAGCCAACTTTTATCAGGGTCGGACACCGGGGAGCTGTTTTTT.

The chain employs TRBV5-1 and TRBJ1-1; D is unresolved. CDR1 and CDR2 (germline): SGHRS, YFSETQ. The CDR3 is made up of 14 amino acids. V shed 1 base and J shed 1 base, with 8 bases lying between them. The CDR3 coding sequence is TGCGCCAGCAGCTTGAGTGGCGGGAACACTGAAGCTTTCTTT. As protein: CASSLSGGNTEAFF.

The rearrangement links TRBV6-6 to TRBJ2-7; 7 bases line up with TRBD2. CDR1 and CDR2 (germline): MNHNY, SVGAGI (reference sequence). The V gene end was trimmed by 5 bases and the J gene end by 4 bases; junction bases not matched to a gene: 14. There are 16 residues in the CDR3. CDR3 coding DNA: TGTGCCAGCAGTCGCTCCCAAGCGGGATCGGATTACGAGCAGTACTTC. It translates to CASSRSQAGSDYEQYF.

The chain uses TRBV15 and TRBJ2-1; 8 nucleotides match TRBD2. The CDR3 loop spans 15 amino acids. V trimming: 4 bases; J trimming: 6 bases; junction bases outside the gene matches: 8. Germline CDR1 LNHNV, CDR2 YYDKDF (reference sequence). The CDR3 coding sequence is TGTGCCACCAGCAATGGGCGGGAGGCCTCCAATGAGCAGTTCTTC. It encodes CATSNGREASNEQFF.

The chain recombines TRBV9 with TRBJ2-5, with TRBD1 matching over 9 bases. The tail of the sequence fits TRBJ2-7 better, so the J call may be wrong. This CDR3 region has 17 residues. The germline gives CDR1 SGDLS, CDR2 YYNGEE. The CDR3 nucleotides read TGTGCCAGCAGCTCTGGAGGGGGGACAGGGAAACAATACGAGCAGTACTTC. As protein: CASSSGGGTGKQYEQYF.

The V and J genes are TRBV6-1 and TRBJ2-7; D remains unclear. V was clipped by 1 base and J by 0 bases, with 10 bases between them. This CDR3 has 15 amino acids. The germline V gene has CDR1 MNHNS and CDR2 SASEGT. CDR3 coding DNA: TGTGCCAGCAGTGAAGGGTCCAGGCGCTCCTACGAGCAGTACTTC. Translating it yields CASSEGSRRSYEQYF.

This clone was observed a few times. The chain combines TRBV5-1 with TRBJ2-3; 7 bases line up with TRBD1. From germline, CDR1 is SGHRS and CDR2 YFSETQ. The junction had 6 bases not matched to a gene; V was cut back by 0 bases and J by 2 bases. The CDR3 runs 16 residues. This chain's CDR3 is CASSLEATGYTDTQYF. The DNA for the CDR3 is TGCGCCAGCAGCTTGGAAGCGACAGGGTACACAGATACGCAGTATTTT.

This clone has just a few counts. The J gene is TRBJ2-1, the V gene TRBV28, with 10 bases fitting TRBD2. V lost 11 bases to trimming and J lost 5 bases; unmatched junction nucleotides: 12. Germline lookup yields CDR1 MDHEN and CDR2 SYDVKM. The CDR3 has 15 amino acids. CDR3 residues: CAGRSGRAINNEQFF. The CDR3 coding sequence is TGTGCCGGACGGAGCGGGAGGGCGATCAACAATGAGCAGTTCTTC.

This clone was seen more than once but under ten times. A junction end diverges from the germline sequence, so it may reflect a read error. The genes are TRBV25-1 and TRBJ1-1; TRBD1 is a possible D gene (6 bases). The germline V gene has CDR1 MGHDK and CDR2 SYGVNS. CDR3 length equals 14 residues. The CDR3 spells CVSRQTGFNTEAFF. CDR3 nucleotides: TGTGTCAGCAGACAGACAGGATTTAACACTGAAGCTTTCTTT.

The CDR3 spells CASSVEAGGGNEQFF. Written as DNA, the CDR3 is TGTGCCAGCAGTGTAGAAGCGGGAGGCGGGAATGAGCAGTTCTTC. The rearrangement uses TRBV2 and TRBJ2-1; 9 nucleotides agree with TRBD2. The V segment lost 4 bases and the J segment 7 bases; nucleotides outside the gene matches: 8. This CDR3 has 15 amino acids. Germline loops: CDR1 SNHLY, CDR2 FYNNEI.

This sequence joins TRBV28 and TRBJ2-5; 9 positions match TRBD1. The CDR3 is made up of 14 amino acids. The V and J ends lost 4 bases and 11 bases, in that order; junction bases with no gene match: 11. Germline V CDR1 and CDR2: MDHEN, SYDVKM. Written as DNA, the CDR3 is TGTGCCAGCAGTTCCTTTGGGGACAGGGAAGGGCAGTACTTC. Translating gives CASSSFGDREGQYF.

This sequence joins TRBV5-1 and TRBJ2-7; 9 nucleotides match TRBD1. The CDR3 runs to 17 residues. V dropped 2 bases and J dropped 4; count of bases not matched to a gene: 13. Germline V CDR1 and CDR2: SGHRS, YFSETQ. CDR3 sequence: CASSLIPSRDRAYEQYF. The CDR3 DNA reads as TGCGCCAGCAGCTTAATACCGAGCCGGGACAGGGCTTACGAGCAGTACTTC.

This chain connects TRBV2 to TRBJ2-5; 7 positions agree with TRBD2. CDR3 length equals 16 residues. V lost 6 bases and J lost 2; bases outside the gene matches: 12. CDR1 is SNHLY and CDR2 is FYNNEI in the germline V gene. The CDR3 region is CASSGSGRGGQETQYF. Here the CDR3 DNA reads TGTGCCAGCAGCGGGAGTGGGAGGGGTGGACAAGAGACCCAGTACTTC.

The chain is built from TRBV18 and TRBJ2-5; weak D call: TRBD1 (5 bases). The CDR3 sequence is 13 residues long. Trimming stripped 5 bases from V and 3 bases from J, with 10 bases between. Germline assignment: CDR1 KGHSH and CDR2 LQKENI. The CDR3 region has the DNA TGTGCCAGCTCAACGCAACAGGAAGAGACCCAGTACTTC. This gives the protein CASSTQQEETQYF.